This T cell receptor (beta chain) was identified during a study of shared clonotypes between healthy human individuals. Data came from immunoSEQ multiplex PCR; TCRdb stores just in-frame clones and leaves some out. The sample records 1.5 million to 1.9 million clones, 95% to 99% being singletons. Germline V gene lookup returns CDR1 LNHNV and CDR2 YYDKDF (reference sequence). The CDR3 is 17 amino acids. V was pared by 1 base and J by 2 bases, with 8 bases of the junction left unmatched. This clone was detected once. V is TRBV15 and J is TRBJ2-3; 8 bases fit TRBD1. Input material: naive CD4+ T cells sorted from blood. Indicated subset: CD45RA+ positively selected. The sequence derives from a man aged 25-40 years in good health. The CDR3 spells CATSRVLGTGLTDTQYF. Here the CDR3 DNA reads TGTGCCACCAGCAGAGTATTAGGGACAGGCCTCACAGATACGCAGTATTTT.